This entry is about one TCR beta chain. Its antigen is undetermined. This sample was taken from a study of human T cells and chemical hapten exposure. Across the whole study: For sensitization, 2% DPC was applied to an approximately 2 cm by approximately 2 cm patch of upper inner arm skin. General observations from the study: Positively correlated with patch test score were the counts of PT1 expanded TCRs.

Germline loops: CDR1 MGHRA, CDR2 YSYEKL. V gave up 4 bases and J gave up 0 bases, with 17 bases separating them. The CDR3 extends over 17 amino acids. MiXCR, run by TCRdb on the RACE reads, gives a single entry per CDR3 protein. The table shows 250,000 or so distinct CDR3 sequences, with 7.7% occurring only once. This sample's time point: pre-sensitization, week 0. Treatment reported: therapeutic diphenylcyclopropenone sensitization with weekly scalp DPC. This material consisted of whole blood, taken in connection with sensitization to the hapten diphenylcyclopropenone (DPC). J is TRBJ2-3 and V is TRBV4-1; a weak D match, TRBD2 (6 bases). The TCR sequence derives from a man younger than 35 with alopecia areata. Some clones in this sample may be carry-over from other donors' samples. In DNA, the CDR3 is TGCGCCAGCAGCCTCGGGCCGGCGCGGGGAAGCACAGATACGCAGTATTTT. It yields the protein CASSLGPARGSTDTQYF.